The sequence of this TCR beta chain was determined in a study of cytomegalovirus exposure and HLA in healthy donors. A multiplex PCR was run with 60 Vbeta primers and 13 Jbeta primers. Method: immunoSEQ multiplex PCR; TCRdb's copy keeps in-frame clones and lacks some. The table has around 200,000 clones, about 85% seen once. Notes on the study in general: As was reported, the HLA-A and HLA-B alleles of most subjects were accurately predicted from TCR beta sequences. Productive status was seen about 87% or about 30% of the time for most TCR beta V segments in an earlier analysis. In a later analysis, HLA-associated TCR beta chains were more clonally expanded than equally common others.

Comments on this clone: Its specificity is unknown.

Germline V lookup: CDR1 SGHDT, CDR2 YYEEEE. Deletions cut 1 base from V and 7 bases from J, with 8 bases between. The CDR3 is made up of 12 amino acids. This chain joins TRBV5-6 and TRBJ1-2; D not resolved. The origin of this receptor is a woman aged 50 to 65 in good health and CMV-seropositive. The sequencing input was PBMCs. The CDR3 loop is CASSLFGVGYTF. CDR3 coding DNA: TGTGCCAGCAGCTTGTTCGGGGTTGGCTACACCTTC.